Listed below are T cell receptor beta chains from one sample, sequenced in a study of T cell changes during pregnancy in multiple sclerosis. The method was immunoSEQ multiplex PCR; TCRdb's version includes in-frame clones alone and lacks a portion of them. The sample carries approximately 66,000 clones, approximately 92% recorded once. The input for sequencing was peripheral blood, taken in the third trimester of pregnancy. The receptor source for this set is a female donor in good health, enrolled as a control in a pregnancy study. CDR3s include the opening cysteine and the closing phenylalanine or tryptophan. A D gene is named only where the DNA matches it firmly. Clone size, where shown, is once, few, many, or a class for clones that have expanded.

V gene: TRBV6-5; J gene: TRBJ2-7; clone size: -; D gene: TRBD2; CDR3 DNA: TGTGCCAGCAGTTACTTCGGGGGGGCCTCCTACGAGCAGTACTTC; CDR3 protein: CASSYFGGASYEQYF
V gene: TRBV7-7; J gene: TRBJ2-5; clone size: -; D gene: TRBD2; CDR3 DNA: TGTGCTAGCAGCTTAAATTCGGGGGGACTTCAAGAGACCCAGTACTTC; CDR3 protein: CASSLNSGGLQETQYF
V gene: TRBV30; J gene: TRBJ2-1; clone size: -; D gene: TRBD2; CDR3 DNA: TGTGCCTGGACCCCCCGCGGGAGTCCATACAATGAGCAGTTCTTC; CDR3 protein: CAWTPRGSPYNEQFF
V gene: TRBV9; J gene: TRBJ2-5; clone size: -; D gene: -; CDR3 DNA: TGTGCCAGCAGCGTGGGGGGGCTGGAGACCCAGTACTTC; CDR3 protein: CASSVGGLETQYF
V gene: TRBV28; J gene: TRBJ1-5; clone size: once; D gene: -; CDR3 DNA: TGTGCCAGCAGACAAACAGGTGTAGGCAATCAGCCCCAGCATTTT; CDR3 protein: CASRQTGVGNQPQHF
V gene: TRBV29-1; J gene: TRBJ2-3; clone size: -; D gene: TRBD2; CDR3 DNA: TGCAGCGTTGAGATTAGCGGGAGGGTAGATACGCAGTATTTT; CDR3 protein: CSVEISGRVDTQYF
V gene: TRBV29-1; J gene: TRBJ1-2; clone size: -; D gene: TRBD1; CDR3 DNA: TGCAGCGTTGAGCGGCGACAGGGAACGGGCGGCTACACCTTC; CDR3 protein: CSVERRQGTGGYTF
V gene: TRBV6-5; J gene: TRBJ2-3; clone size: -; D gene: TRBD2; CDR3 DNA: TGTGCCAGCAGTTCGGGGACTACCGTAATCCCAGATACGCAGTATTTT; CDR3 protein: CASSSGTTVIPDTQYF
V gene: TRBV7-3; J gene: TRBJ2-6; clone size: -; D gene: -; CDR3 DNA: TGTGCCAGCAGCCGGAGTGCATCTGGGGCCAACGTCCTGACTTTC; CDR3 protein: CASSRSASGANVLTF
V gene: TRBV9; J gene: TRBJ2-1; clone size: -; D gene: TRBD1; CDR3 DNA: TGTGCCAGCAGCCCCGGGACAGGGTCCTATGAGCAGTTCTTC; CDR3 protein: CASSPGTGSYEQFF